This entry is about one T cell receptor (beta chain). In the source study's methods: Nucleated cell counts were estimated from reference gene primer amplification. Assay used: immunoSEQ multiplex PCR; TCRdb lists only in-frame clones, some missing. D and trimming were read from the DNA, whereas the V and J calls and clone size are those reported in that table. The sample includes about 410,000 clones, around 90% of them seen just once. These data are taken from a study of blood T cell repertoires in COVID-19. Study at large: Acute and convalescent COVID-19 samples came from the United States, Italy and Spain.

Germline trimming cut 6 bases from V and 4 bases from J; bases unmatched to any gene: 9. Germline CDR1 is MNHEY and CDR2 is SMNVEV (reference sequence). The CDR3 covers 14 residues. Individuals aged roughly 18 to 95 years were recruited from fewer than 30 US areas. Symptom resolution, clearance, or two negative PCRs marked the recovered donors of Cohort 3. V is TRBV27 and J is TRBJ2-7, with TRBD1 matching 7 bases. The source is a man aged 18-30 years who had recovered from COVID-19. Specimen: PBMCs or T cells enriched from blood (not recorded which). CDR3 sequence (DNA): TGTGCCAGCAGAACTTCATACAGGGGTTACGAGCAGTACTTC. Translating it yields CASRTSYRGYEQYF.